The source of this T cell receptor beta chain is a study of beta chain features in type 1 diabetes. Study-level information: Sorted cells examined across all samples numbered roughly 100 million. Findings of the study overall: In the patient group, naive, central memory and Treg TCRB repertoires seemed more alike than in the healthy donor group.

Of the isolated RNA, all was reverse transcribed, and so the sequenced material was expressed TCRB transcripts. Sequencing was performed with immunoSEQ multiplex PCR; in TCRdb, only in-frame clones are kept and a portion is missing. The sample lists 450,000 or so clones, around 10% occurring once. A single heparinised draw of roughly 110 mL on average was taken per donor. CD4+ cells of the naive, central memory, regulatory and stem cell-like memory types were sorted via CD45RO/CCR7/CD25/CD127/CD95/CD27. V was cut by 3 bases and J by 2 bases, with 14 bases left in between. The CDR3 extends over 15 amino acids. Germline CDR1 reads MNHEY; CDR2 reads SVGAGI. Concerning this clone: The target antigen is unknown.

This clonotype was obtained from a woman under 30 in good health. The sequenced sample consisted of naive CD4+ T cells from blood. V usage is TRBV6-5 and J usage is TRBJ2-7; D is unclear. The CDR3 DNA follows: TGTGCCAGCAGTTATACGGTCAAACGAGCCTACGAGCAGTACTTC. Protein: CASSYTVKRAYEQYF.